This T cell receptor (beta chain) comes out of a study of T cell responses to AZD1222 COVID-19 vaccine. Sequenced by immunoSEQ multiplex PCR; TCRdb stores in-frame clones only, minus some. The table lists 100,000 to 150,000 clones, roughly 93% of them singletons. From germline, CDR1 is DFQATT and CDR2 SNEGSKA (reference sequence). The V gene lost 3 bases and the J gene lost 3 bases, with 6 bases spanning the gap. This CDR3 region has 11 residues. As to this clone: The antigen remains unidentified.

The study's findings and limits: Two doses of AZD1222 preceded a rise in Spike-specific TCR breadth and depth. Only five to seven individuals given AZD1222 were seropositive at baseline.

This sample comprised peripheral blood, obtained 28 days after the second AZD1222 dose. The chain is built from TRBV20-1 and TRBJ2-7; the D is unclear. The receptor comes from an adult who received the AZD1222 COVID-19 vaccine. CDR3 nucleotide sequence: TGCAGTGCTAGCCCGATCTACGAGCAGTACTTC. It encodes CSASPIYEQYF.